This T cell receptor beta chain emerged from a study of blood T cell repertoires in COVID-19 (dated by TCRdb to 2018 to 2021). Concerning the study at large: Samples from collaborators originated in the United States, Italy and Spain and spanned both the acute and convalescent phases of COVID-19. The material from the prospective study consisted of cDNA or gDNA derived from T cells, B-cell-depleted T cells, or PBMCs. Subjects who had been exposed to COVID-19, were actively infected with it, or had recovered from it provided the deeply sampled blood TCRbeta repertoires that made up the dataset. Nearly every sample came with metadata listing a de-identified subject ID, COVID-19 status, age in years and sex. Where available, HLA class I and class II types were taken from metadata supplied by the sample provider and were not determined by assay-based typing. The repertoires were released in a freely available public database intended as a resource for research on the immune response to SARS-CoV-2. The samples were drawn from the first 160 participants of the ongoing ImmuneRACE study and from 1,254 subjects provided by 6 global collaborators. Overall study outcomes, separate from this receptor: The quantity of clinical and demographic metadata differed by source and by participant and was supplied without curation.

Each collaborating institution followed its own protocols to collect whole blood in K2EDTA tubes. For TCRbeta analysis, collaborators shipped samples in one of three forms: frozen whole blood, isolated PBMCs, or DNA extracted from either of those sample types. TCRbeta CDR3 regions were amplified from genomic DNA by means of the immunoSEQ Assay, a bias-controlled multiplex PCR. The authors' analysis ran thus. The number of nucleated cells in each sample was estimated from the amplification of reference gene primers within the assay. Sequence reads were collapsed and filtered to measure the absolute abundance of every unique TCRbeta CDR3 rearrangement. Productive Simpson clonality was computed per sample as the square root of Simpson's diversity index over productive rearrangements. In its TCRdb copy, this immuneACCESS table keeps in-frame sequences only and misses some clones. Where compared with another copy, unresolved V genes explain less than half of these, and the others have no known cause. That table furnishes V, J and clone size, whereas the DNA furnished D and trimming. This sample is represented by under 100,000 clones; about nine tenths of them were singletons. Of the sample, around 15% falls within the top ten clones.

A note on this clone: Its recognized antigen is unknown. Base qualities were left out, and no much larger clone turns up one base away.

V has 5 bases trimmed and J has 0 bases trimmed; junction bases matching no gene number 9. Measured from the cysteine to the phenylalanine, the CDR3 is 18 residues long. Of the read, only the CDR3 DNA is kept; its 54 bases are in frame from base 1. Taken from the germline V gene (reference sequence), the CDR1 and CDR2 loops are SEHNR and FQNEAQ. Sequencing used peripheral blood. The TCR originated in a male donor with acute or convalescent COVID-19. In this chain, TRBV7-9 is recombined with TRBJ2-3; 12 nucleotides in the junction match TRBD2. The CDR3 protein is CASSIRRLAGGSTDTQYF. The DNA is TGTGCCAGCAGCATCAGGCGTCTAGCGGGGGGGAGCACAGATACGCAGTATTTT.